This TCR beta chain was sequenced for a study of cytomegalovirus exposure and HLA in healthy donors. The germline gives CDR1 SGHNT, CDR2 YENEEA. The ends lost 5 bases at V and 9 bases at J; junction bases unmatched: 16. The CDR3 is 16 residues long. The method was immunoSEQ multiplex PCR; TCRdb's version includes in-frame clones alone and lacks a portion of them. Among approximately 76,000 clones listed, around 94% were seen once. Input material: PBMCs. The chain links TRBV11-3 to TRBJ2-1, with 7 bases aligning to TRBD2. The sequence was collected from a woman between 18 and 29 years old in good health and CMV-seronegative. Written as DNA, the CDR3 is TGTGCCAGCAGCCCCTACCTCTGGCGGGAGACTCTTGAGCAGTTCTTC. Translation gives CASSPYLWRETLEQFF.